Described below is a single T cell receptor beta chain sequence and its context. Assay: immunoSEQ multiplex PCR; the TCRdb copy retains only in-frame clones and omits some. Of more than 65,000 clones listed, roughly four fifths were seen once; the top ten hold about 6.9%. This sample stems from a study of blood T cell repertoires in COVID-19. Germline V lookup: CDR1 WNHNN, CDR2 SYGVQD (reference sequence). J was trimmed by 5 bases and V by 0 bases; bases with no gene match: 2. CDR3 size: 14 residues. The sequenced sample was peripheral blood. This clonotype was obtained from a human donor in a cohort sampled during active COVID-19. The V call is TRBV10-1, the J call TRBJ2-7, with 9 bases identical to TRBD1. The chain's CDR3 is CASSESTGGHEQYF. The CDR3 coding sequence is TGCGCCAGCAGTGAGTCGACAGGGGGGCACGAGCAGTACTTC.